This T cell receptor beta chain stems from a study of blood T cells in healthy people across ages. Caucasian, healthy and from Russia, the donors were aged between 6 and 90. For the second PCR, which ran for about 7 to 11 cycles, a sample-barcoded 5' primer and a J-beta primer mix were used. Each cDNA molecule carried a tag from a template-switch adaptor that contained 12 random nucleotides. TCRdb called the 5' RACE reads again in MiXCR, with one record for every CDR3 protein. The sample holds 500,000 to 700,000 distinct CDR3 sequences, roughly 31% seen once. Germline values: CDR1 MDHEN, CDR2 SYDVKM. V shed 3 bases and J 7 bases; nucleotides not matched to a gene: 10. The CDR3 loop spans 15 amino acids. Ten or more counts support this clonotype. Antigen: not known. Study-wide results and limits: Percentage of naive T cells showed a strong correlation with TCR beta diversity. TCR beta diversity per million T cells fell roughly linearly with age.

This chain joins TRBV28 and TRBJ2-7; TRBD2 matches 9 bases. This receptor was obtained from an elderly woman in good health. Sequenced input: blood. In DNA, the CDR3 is TGTGCCAGCAGTTTGGATAGCGGGGGCTATAATGAGCAGTACTTC. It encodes CASSLDSGGYNEQYF. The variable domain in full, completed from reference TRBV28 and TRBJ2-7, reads DVKVTQSSRYLVKRTGEKVFLECVQDMDHENMFWYRQDPGLGLRLIYFSYDVKMKEKGDIPEGYSVSREKKERFSLILESASTNQTSMYLCASSLDSGGYNEQYFGPGTRLTVT.